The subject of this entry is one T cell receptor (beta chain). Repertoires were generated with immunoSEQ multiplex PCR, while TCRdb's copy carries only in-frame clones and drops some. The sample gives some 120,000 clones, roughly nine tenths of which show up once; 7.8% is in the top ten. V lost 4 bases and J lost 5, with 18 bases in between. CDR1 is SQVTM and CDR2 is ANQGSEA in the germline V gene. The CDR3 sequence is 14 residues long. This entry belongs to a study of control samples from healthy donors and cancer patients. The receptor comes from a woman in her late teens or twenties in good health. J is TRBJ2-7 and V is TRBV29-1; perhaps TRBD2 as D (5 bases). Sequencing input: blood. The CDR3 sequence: CSVAATGLRNEQYF. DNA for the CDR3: TGCAGCGTTGCGGCAACCGGACTGCGGAACGAGCAGTACTTC.